In this sample, the clone carrying this T cell receptor (beta chain) turned up once. This sample is part of a study of blood T cell repertoires in COVID-19. Across the whole study: T cells, B-cell-depleted T cells, or PBMCs provided the cDNA or gDNA that served as material.

Germline CDR1 is KGHSH and CDR2 is LQKENI. CDR3 length: 13 residues. V lost 3 bases and J lost 6, with 10 bases in between. How the authors handled the data: By means of reference gene primer amplification, nucleated cell counts were estimated. Assay: immunoSEQ multiplex PCR; the TCRdb copy retains only in-frame clones and omits some. The D gene and trimming were derived from the DNA, and the V and J assignments and clone size from that table. The profile shows some 300,000 clones, nearly 90% of them singletons. The chain employs TRBV18 and TRBJ2-3, with no clear D. The sample taken for sequencing was peripheral blood. This sequence originates from a woman aged 40 to 55 with COVID-19, enrolled during active disease. Here the CDR3 DNA reads TGTGCCAGCTCACCGGTGGCCGGGGATACGCAGTATTTT. As protein: CASSPVAGDTQYF.